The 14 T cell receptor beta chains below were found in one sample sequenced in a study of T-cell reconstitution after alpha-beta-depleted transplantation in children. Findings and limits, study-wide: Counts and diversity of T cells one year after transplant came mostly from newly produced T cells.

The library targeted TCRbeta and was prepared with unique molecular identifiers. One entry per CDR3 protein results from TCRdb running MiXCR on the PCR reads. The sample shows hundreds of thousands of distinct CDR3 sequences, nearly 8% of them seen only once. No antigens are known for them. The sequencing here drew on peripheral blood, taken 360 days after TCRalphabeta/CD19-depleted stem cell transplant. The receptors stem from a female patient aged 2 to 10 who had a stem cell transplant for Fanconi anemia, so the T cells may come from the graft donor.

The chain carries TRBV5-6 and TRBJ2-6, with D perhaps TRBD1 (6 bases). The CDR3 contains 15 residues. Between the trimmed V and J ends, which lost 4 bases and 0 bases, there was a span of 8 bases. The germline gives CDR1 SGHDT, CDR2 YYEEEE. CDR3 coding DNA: TGTGCCAGCAGCGTGGGACACTCTGGGGCCAACGTCCTGACTTTC. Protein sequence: CASSVGHSGANVLTF.

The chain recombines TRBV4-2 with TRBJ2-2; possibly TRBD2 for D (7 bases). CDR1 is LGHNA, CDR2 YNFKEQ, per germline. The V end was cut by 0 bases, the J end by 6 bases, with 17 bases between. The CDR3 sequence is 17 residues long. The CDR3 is CASSQDVEGGAPGELFF. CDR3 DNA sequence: TGTGCCAGCAGCCAAGACGTTGAGGGGGGGGCCCCCGGGGAGCTGTTTTTT.

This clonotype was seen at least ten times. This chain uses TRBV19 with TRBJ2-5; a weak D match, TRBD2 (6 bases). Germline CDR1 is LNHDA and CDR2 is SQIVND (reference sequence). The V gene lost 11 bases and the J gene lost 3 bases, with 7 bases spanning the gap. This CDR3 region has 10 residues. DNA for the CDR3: TGTGCCGGAGGGAAAGAGACCCAGTACTTC. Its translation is CAGGKETQYF.

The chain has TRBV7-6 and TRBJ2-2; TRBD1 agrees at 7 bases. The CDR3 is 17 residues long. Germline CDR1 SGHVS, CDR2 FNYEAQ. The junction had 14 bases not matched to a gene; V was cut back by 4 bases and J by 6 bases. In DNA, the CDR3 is TGTGCCAGCAGCTCGACAGGGAAGACGATCGGGCCCGGGGAGCTGTTTTTT. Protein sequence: CASSSTGKTIGPGELFF.

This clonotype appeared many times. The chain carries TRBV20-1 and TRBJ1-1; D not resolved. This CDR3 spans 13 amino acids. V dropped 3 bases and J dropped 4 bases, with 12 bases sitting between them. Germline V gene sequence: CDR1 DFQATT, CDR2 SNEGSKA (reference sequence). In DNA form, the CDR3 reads TGCAGTGCTAGCGTGGGCGGTAGCACTGAAGCTTTCTTT. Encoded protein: CSASVGGSTEAFF.

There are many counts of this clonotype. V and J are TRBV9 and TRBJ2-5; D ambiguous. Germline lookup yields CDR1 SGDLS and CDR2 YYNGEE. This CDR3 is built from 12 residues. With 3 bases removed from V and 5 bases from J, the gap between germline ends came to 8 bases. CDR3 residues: CASSDGHETQYF. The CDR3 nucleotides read TGTGCCAGCAGCGACGGTCACGAGACCCAGTACTTC.

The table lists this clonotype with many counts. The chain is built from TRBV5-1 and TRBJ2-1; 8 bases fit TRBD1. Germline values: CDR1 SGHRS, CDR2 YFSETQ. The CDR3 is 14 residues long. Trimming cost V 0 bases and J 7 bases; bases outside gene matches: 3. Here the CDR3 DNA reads TGCGCCAGCAGCTTGGGACAGGGGAGGAATGAGCAGTTCTTC. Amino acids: CASSLGQGRNEQFF.

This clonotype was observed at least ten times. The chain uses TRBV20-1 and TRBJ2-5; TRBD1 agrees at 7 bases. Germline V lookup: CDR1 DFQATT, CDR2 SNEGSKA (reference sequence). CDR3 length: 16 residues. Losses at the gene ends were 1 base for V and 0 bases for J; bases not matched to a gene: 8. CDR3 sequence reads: CSARATQGKYQETQYF. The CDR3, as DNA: TGCAGTGCTAGAGCTACACAGGGGAAGTACCAAGAGACCCAGTACTTC.

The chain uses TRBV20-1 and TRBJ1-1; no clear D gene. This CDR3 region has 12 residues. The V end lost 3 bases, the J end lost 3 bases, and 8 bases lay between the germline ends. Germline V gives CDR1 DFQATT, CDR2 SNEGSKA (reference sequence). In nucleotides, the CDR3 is TGCAGTGCTAGTTCCTGGGACACTGAAGCTTTCTTT. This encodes CSASSWDTEAFF.

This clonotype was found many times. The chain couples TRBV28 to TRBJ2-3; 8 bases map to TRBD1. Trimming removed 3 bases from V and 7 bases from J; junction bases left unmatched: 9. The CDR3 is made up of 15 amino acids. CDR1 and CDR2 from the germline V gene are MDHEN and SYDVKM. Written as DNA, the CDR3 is TGTGCCAGCAGTTTCTCCACAGGGGGTATGAATACGCAGTATTTT. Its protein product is CASSFSTGGMNTQYF.

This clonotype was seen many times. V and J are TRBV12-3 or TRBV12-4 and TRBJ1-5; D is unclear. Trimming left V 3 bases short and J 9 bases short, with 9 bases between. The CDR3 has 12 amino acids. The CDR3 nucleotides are TGTGCCAGCAGTTTCCAGGTTGGGCCCCAGCATTTT. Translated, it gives CASSFQVGPQHF.

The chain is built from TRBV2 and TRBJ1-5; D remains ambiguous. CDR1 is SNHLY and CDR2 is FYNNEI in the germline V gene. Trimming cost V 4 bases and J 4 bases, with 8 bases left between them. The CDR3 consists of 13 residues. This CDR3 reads CASSGGINQPQHF. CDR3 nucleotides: TGTGCCAGCAGTGGAGGGATAAATCAGCCCCAGCATTTT.

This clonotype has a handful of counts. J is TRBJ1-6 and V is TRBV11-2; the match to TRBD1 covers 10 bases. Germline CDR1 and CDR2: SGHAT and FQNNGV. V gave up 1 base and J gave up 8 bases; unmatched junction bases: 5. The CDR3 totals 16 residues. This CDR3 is CASSLGTGGRDSPLHF. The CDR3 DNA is TGTGCCAGCAGCTTAGGGACAGGGGGGCGAGATTCACCCCTCCACTTT.

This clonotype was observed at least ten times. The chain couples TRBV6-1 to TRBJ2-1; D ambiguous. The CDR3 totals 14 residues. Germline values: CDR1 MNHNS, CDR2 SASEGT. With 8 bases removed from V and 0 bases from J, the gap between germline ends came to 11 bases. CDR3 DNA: TGTGCCAGCGCAGAGTTCAGCTCCTACAATGAGCAGTTCTTC. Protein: CASAEFSSYNEQFF.